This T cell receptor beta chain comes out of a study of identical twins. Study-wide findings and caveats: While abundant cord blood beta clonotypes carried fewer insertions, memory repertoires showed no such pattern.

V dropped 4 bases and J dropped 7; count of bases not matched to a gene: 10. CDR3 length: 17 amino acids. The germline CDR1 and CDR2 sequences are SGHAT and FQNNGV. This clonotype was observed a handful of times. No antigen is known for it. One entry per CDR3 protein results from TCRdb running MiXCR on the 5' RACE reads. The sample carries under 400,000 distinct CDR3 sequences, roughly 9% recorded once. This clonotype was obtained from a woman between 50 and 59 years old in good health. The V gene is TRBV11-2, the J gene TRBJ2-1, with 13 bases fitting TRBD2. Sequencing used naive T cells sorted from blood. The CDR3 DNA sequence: TGTGCCAGCAGCTCCCTACTAGCGGGAGGGCCGGGGAATGAGCAGTTCTTC. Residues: CASSSLLAGGPGNEQFF.